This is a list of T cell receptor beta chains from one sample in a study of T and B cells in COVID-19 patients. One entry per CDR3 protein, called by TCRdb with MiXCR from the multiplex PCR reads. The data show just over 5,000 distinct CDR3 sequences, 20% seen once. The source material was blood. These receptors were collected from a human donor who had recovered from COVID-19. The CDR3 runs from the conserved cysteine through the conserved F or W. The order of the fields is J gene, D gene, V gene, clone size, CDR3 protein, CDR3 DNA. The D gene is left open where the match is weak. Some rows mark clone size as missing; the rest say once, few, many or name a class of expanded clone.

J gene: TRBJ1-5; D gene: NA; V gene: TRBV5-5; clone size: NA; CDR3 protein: CASSLFAGPNQPQHF; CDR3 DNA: TGTGCCAGCAGCTTGTTTGCGGGCCCCAATCAGCCCCAGCATTTT
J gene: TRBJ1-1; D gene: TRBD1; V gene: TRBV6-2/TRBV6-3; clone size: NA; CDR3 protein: CASEQGARTEAFF; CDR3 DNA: TGTGCCAGCGAACAGGGGGCGAGGACTGAAGCTTTCTTT
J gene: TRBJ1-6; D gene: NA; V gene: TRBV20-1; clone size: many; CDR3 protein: CSAREVARGTPLHF; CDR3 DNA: TGCAGTGCTAGAGAGGTGGCCCGGGGAACACCCCTCCACTTT
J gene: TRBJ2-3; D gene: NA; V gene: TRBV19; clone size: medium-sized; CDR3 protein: CASGSGMSYIDTQYF; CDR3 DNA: TGTGCCAGTGGGTCCGGGATGAGTTATATCGATACGCAGTATTTT
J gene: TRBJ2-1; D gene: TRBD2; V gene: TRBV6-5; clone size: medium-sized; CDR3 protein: CASSYGSGGPVDEQFF; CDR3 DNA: TGTGCCAGCAGTTACGGGTCGGGAGGGCCTGTCGATGAGCAGTTCTTC
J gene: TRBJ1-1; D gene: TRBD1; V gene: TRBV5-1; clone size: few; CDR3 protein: CASSLRGQGAGYTEAFF; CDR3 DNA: TGCGCCAGCAGCTTGAGGGGACAGGGGGCGGGTTACACTGAAGCTTTCTTT
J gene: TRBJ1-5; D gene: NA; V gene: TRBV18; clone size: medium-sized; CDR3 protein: CASSPRGVGQPQHF; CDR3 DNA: TGTGCCAGCTCACCACGCGGGGTAGGCCAGCCCCAGCATTTT
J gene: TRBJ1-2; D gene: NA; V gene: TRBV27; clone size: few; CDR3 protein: CASSLWGNVGYTF; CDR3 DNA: TGTGCCAGCAGTTTATGGGGGAATGTGGGCTACACCTTC
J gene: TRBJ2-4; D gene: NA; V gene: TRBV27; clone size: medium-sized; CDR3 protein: CASSLSSGWDIQYF; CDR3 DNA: TGTGCCAGCAGTTTATCATCAGGCTGGGACATTCAGTACTTC
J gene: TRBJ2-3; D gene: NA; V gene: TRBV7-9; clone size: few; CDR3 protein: CAADWEQGPDTQYF; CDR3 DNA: TGTGCCGCTGACTGGGAGCAAGGGCCAGATACGCAGTATTTT
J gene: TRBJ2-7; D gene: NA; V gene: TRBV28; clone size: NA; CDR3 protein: CASNPGGSSSYEQYF; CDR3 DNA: TGTGCCAGCAACCCTGGGGGCAGTTCCTCCTACGAGCAGTACTTC
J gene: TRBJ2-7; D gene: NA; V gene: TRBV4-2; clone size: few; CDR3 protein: CASSQGSEEQYF; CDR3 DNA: TGTGCCAGCAGCCAAGGGAGTGAGGAGCAGTACTTC
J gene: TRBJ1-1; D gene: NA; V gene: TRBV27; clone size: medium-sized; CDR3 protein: CASSSRTSTEAFF; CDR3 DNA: TGTGCCAGCAGTTCCAGGACGAGCACTGAAGCTTTCTTT
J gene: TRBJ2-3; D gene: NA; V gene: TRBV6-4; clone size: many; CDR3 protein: CASAPGADTDTQYF; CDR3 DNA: TGTGCCAGCGCGCCGGGAGCCGACACAGATACGCAGTATTTT
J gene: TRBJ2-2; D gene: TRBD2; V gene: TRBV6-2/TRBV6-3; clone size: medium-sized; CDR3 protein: CASRTSDTGELFF; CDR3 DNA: TGTGCCTCCCGGACTAGCGACACCGGGGAGCTGTTTTTT
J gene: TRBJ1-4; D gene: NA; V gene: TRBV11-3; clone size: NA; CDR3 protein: CASSVRGATNEKLFF; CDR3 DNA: TGTGCCAGCAGTGTCCGAGGGGCAACTAATGAAAAACTGTTTTTT
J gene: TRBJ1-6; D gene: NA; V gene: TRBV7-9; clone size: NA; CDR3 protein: CASSLSGTRNIPLHF; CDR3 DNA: TGTGCCAGCAGCTTATCTGGGACACGAAATATCCCCCTCCACTTT
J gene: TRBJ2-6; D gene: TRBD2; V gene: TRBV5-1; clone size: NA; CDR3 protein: CASSPGGRQRSGANVLTF; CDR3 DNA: TGCGCCAGCTCACCGGGAGGACGTCAGAGGTCTGGGGCCAACGTCCTGACTTTC
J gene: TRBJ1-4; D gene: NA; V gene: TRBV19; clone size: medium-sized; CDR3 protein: CATQGHSSEKLFF; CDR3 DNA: TGTGCCACGCAGGGCCACTCGAGTGAAAAACTGTTTTTT
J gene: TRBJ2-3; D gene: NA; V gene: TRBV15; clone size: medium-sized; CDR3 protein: CATSRDSQKSGDTQYF; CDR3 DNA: TGTGCCACCAGCAGAGATTCGCAGAAATCAGGAGATACGCAGTATTTT
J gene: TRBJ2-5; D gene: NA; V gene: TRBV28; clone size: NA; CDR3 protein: CASSFRGWGGEKETQYF; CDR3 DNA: TGTGCCAGCAGTTTTAGGGGGTGGGGAGGGGAAAAAGAGACCCAGTACTTC
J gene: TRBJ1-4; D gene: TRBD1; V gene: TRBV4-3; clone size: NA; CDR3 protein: CASSLRTGRDEKLFF; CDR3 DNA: TGCGCCAGCAGCCTCCGGACAGGGCGTGATGAAAAACTGTTTTTT
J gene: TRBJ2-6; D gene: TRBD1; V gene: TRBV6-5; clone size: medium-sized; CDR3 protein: CASSTRQGASTEPSGANVLTF; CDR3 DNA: TGTGCCAGCAGTACCAGACAGGGGGCGAGTACTGAACCCTCTGGGGCCAACGTCCTGACTTTC
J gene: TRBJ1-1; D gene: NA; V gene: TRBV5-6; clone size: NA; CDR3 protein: CASSLINRDMNTEAFF; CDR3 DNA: TGTGCCAGCAGCTTGATTAACAGGGACATGAACACTGAAGCTTTCTTT
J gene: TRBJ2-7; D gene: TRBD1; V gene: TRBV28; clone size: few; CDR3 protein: CASGDRAPLEQYF; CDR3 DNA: TGTGCCAGCGGCGACAGGGCTCCCCTCGAGCAGTACTTC
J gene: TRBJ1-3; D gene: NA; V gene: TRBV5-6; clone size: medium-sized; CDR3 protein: CASSLAGTEASGNTIYF; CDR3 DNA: TGTGCCAGCAGCTTGGCCGGGACGGAGGCCTCTGGAAACACCATATATTTT
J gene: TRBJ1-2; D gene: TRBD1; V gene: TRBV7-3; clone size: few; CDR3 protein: CASSFSGTANYGYTF; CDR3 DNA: TGTGCCAGCAGCTTTTCCGGGACAGCTAACTATGGCTACACCTTC
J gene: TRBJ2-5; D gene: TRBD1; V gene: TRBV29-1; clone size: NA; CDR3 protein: CSGTGETQYF; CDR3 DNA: TGCAGCGGGACAGGGGAGACCCAGTACTTC
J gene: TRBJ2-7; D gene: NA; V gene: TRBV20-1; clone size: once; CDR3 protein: CSASGRTYEQYF; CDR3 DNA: TGCAGTGCTAGTGGGCGTACCTACGAGCAGTACTTC
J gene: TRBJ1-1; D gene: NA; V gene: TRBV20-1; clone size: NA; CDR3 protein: CSASTDVGGTEAFF; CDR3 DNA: TGCAGTGCTAGCACCGACGTTGGTGGGACTGAAGCTTTCTTT
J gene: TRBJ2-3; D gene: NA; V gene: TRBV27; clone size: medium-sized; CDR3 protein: CASSPRGGRADTQYF; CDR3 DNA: TGTGCCAGCAGTCCGCGAGGAGGGCGAGCCGATACGCAGTATTTT
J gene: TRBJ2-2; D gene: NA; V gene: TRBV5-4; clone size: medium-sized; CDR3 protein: CASSLDGWGTGELFF; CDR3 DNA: TGTGCCAGCAGCTTGGACGGGTGGGGGACCGGGGAGCTGTTTTTT
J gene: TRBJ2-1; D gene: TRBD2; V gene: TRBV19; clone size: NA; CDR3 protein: CASSRQGPSGSNSYNEQFF; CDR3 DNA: TGTGCCAGTAGTCGTCAGGGGCCTAGCGGGTCGAACTCCTACAATGAGCAGTTCTTC
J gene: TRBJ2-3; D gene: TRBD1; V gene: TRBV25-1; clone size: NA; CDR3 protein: CASMGDRDYTQYF; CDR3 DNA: TGTGCCAGCATGGGGGACAGGGATTATACGCAGTATTTT
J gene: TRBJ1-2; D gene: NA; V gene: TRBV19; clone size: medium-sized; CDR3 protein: CASSTGTPSNYGYTF; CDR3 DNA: TGTGCCAGTAGTACCGGGACACCTTCTAACTATGGCTACACCTTC
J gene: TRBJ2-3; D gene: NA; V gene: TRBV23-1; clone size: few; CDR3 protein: CASSQFHRRHDTDTQYF; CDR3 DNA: TGCGCCAGCAGTCAATTCCATAGGCGGCACGACACAGATACGCAGTATTTT
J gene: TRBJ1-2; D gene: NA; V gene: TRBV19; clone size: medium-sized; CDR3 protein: CASSIEGTAGYTF; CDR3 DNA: TGTGCCAGTAGTATAGAGGGTACAGCCGGCTACACCTTC
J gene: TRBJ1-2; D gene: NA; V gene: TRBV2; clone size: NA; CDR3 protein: CAIAVRRGNYGYTF; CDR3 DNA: TGTGCCATCGCCGTGCGCAGGGGCAACTATGGCTACACCTTC
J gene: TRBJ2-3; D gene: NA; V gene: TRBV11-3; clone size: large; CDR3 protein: CASSLAGRVTDTQYF; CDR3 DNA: TGTGCCAGCAGCTTAGCGGGACGAGTCACAGATACGCAGTATTTT
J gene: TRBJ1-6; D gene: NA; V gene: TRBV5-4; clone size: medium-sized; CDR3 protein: CASSQTNSPLHF; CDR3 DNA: TGTGCCAGCAGCCAAACCAATTCACCCCTCCACTTT
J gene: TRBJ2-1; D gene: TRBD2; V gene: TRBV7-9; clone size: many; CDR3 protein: CASSLLNSGGNEQFF; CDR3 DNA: TGTGCCAGCAGCTTATTGAATAGCGGGGGCAATGAGCAGTTCTTC
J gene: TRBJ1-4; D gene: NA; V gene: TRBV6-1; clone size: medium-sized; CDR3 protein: CASSDWLTNEKLFF; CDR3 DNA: TGTGCCAGCAGTGACTGGCTCACTAATGAAAAACTGTTTTTT
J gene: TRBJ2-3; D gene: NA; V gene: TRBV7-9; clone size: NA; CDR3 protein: CASSLALPPTDTQYF; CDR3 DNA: TGTGCCAGCAGCTTAGCCCTGCCGCCCACAGATACGCAGTATTTT
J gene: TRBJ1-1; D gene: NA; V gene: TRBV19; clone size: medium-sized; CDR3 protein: CASTLRDSGLNTEAFF; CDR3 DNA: TGTGCCAGTACCTTAAGGGACTCAGGGTTGAACACTGAAGCTTTCTTT
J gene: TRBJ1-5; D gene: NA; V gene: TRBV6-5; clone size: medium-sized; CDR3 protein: CASSYQSGAGQPQHF; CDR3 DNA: TGTGCCAGCAGTTACCAGTCAGGGGCAGGCCAGCCCCAGCATTTT
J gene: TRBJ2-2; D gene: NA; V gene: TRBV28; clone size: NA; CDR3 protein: CASSFGGTLTTGELFF; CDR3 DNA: TGTGCCAGCAGTTTCGGTGGGACGTTAACTACCGGGGAGCTGTTTTTT
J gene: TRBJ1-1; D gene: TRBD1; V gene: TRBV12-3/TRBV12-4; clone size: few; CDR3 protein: CASSLMGTGGTEAFF; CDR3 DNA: TGTGCCAGCAGTCTTATGGGGACAGGGGGCACTGAAGCTTTCTTT